A selection of T cell receptor beta chains follows, all from one sample in a study of radiation and T cells in renal cell carcinoma. Produced via immunoSEQ multiplex PCR; TCRdb's table is partial and in-frame only. The table has roughly 80,000 clones, approximately 86% seen once; the top ten hold 20% to 25%. Sequencing used blood, obtained from a patient whose treatment included radiotherapy and nephrectomy. The source of these receptors is a woman aged 50 to 65 with renal cell carcinoma. Both conserved end residues are part of each CDR3. The D gene is left open where the match is weak. A row's size may be missing; if present it is once, few, many or a size class.

>12|.|TRBJ1-2|.|TRBV10-3
CAISEGDYGYTF
TGTGCCATCAGTGAAGGTGATTATGGCTACACCTTC
>15|.|TRBJ2-5|.|TRBV5-1
CASSLDPGDQETQYF
TGCGCCAGCAGCTTGGACCCAGGGGACCAAGAGACCCAGTACTTC
>12|.|TRBJ1-6|.|TRBV25-1
CASSDTNSPLHF
TGTGCCAGCAGTGACACAAATTCACCCCTCCACTTT
>18|.|TRBJ1-3|once|TRBV5-5
CASSLRAGNLGFGNTIYF
TGTGCCAGCAGCTTGAGGGCAGGGAATTTGGGTTTTGGAAACACCATATATTTT
>16|.|TRBJ2-7|.|TRBV7-6
CASSPETGSLRGEQYF
TGTGCCAGCAGCCCAGAAACAGGTAGCTTAAGGGGCGAGCAGTACTTC
>13|TRBD1|TRBJ2-5|.|TRBV5-4
CASSTDRGETQYF
TGTGCCAGCAGCACCGACAGGGGAGAGACCCAGTACTTC
>15|.|TRBJ1-5|.|TRBV7-9
CASSPDGYSNQPQHF
TGTGCCAGCAGCCCCGACGGATACAGCAATCAGCCCCAGCATTTT
>18|.|TRBJ1-2|.|TRBV7-8
CASSLAESTPASLRGYTF
TGTGCCAGCAGCTTAGCGGAATCAACACCAGCGTCGTTGCGTGGCTACACCTTC
>13|.|TRBJ2-7|.|TRBV11-3
CASSSGGSYEQYF
TGTGCCAGCAGCTCCGGCGGCTCCTACGAGCAGTACTTC
>15|.|TRBJ2-7|.|TRBV6-5
CASSPGDAGSYEQYF
TGTGCCAGCAGCCCCGGGGATGCGGGAAGCTACGAGCAGTACTTC